Below, 3 T cell receptor beta chains from the same sample are listed, as sequenced in a study of CD8 T cells in Susac syndrome. Random hexamers were used to reverse transcribe 0.5 to 1 ug of RNA. MiXCR was run by TCRdb on the immunoSEQ multiplex PCR reads, yielding one entry per CDR3 protein. The sample carries about 150,000 distinct CDR3 sequences, around 95% recorded once. Sample: CD8+ T cells from PBMCs. These receptor sequences come from a human donor with multiple sclerosis.

The V call is TRBV3-1, the J call TRBJ1-4; D is uncertain. V gave up 2 bases and J gave up 5 bases, with 3 bases separating them. Germline V gene sequence: CDR1 LGHDT, CDR2 YNNKEL (reference sequence). CDR3 length: 12 amino acids. For the CDR3, the DNA is TGTGCCAGCAGCCAACAGAATGAAAAACTGTTTTTT. Translated: CASSQQNEKLFF.

This clonotype is a singleton in its sample. The chain links TRBV11-1 to TRBJ1-1; D is unclear. The V and J ends lost 6 bases and 4 bases respectively, with 21 bases between them. The CDR3 runs to 16 residues. CDR1 and CDR2 from the germline V gene are SGHAT and FQDESV (reference sequence). CDR3 in amino acids: CASSPPGRRPGTEAFF. The DNA of the CDR3 is TGTGCCAGCAGTCCCCCGGGGAGGCGACCGGGCACTGAAGCTTTCTTT.

The DNA for the CDR3 is TGTGCCAGCAGCTTAACCACCCTCGGAACTAACGAGCAGTACTTC. It yields the protein CASSLTTLGTNEQYF. The chain is built from TRBV13 and TRBJ2-7; D call uncertain. V was cut by 2 bases and J by 5 bases, with 16 bases left in between. In germline, CDR1 is PRHDT, CDR2 FYEKMQ (reference sequence). The CDR3 length is 15 residues.